This TCR beta chain was obtained from a study of sequential checkpoint blockade in melanoma. Looking at the study overall: Patients were randomized 1:1 to nivolumab-then-ipilimumab or ipilimumab-then-nivolumab first-line. Both treatment sequences were followed by maintenance nivolumab.

The CDR3 is 14 amino acids. Trimming at V came to 8 bases and at J to 4 bases, leaving 4 bases not matched to a gene. Per germline, CDR1 SEHNR and CDR2 FQNEAQ (reference sequence). Treatment in this sample: randomized to nivolumab then ipilimumab (arm A) or the reverse (arm B). Patients had received no earlier DNA-damaging chemotherapy. Live CD3+CD8+ CD19− CD56− cells were sorted from PBMCs. Sequencing used immunoSEQ multiplex PCR; TCRdb keeps in-frame clones, though not all of them. The sample has roughly 29,000 clones; 75% to 85% are singletons. Here the sequenced sample was CD8+ T cells sorted from blood (inferred from file names), taken from a patient given nivolumab and ipilimumab in sequence. This receptor was taken from a human donor with melanoma. The chain couples TRBV7-9 to TRBJ2-1; the match to TRBD2 covers 11 bases. The CDR3 DNA reads as TGTGCCAGCTTGGGACTAGCGGATTACAATGAGCAGTTCTTC. Amino acids: CASLGLADYNEQFF.